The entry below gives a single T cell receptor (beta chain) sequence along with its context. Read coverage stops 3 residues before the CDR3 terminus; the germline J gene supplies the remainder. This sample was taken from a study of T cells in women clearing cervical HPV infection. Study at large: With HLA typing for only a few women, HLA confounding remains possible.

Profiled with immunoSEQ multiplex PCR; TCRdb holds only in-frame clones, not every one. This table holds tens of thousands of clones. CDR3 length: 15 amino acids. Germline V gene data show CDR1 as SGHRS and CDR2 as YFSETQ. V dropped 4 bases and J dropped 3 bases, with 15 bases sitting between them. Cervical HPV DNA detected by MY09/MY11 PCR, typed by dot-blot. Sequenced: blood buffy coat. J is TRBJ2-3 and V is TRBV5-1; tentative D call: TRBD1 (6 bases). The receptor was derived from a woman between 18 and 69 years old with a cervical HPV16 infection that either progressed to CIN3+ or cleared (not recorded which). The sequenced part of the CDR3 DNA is TGCGCCAGCAGCCCCGGACAGATCAGGACAGATACG. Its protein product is CASSPGQIRTDT. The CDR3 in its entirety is CASSPGQIRTDTQYF.